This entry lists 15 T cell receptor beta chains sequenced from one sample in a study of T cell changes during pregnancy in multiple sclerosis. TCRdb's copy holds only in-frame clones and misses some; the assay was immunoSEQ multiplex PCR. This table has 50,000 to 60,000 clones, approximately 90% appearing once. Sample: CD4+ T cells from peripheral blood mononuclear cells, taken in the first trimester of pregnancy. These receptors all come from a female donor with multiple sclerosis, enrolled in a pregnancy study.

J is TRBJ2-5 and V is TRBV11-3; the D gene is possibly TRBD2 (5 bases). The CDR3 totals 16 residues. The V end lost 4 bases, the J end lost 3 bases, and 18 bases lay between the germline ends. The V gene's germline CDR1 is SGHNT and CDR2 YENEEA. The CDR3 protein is CASSSRLPRGEETQYF. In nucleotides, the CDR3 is TGTGCCAGCAGCTCTCGCCTGCCCCGGGGTGAAGAGACCCAGTACTTC.

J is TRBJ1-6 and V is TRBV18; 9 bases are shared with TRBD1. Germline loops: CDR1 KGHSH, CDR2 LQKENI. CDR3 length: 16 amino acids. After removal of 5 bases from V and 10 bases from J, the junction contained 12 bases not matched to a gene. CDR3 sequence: CASSSTADRGGSPLHF. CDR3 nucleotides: TGTGCCAGCTCAAGCACCGCGGACAGGGGAGGATCACCCCTCCACTTT.

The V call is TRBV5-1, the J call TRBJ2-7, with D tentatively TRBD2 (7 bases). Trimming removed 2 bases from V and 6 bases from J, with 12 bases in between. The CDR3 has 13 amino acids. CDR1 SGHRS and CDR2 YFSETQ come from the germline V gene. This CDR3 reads CASSFGGQGEQYF. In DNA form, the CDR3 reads TGCGCCAGCAGCTTCGGGGGGCAGGGCGAGCAGTACTTC.

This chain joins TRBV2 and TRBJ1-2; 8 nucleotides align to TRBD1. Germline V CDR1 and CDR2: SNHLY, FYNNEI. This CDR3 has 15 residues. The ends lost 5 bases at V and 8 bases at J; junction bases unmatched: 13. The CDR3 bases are TGTGCCAGCAGTTCATCCACAGGGGGGTGGGAAGGCTACACCTTC. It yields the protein CASSSSTGGWEGYTF.

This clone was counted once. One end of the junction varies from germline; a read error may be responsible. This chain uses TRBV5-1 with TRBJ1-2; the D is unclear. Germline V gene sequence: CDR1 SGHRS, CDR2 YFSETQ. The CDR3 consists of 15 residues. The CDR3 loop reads CASSDSGDTRDFYLF. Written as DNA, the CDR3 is TGCGCCAGCAGCGACTCCGGTGACACCCGGGATTTCTATCTCTTC.

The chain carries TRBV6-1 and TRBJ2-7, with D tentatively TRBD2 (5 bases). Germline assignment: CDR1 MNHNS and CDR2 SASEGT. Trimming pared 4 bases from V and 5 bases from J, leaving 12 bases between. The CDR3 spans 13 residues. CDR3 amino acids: CASSVTSIDEQYF. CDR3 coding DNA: TGTGCCAGCAGTGTCACTAGTATCGACGAGCAGTACTTC.

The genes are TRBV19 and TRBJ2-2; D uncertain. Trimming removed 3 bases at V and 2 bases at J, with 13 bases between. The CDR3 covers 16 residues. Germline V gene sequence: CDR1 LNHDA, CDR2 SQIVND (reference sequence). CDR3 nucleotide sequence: TGTGCCAGTAGTATCTTCAGGAATTACAACACCGGGGAGCTGTTTTTT. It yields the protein CASSIFRNYNTGELFF. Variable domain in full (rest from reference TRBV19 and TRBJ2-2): DGGITQSPKYLFRKEGQNVTLSCEQNLNHDAMYWYRQDPGQGLRLIYYSQIVNDFQKGDIAEGYSVSREKKESFPLTVTSAQKNPTAFYLCASSIFRNYNTGELFFGEGSRLTVL.

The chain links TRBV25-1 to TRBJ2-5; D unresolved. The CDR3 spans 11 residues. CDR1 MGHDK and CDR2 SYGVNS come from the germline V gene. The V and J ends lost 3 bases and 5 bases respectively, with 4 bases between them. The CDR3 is CASSEAETQYF. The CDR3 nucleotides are TGTGCCAGCAGTGAGGCTGAGACCCAGTACTTC.

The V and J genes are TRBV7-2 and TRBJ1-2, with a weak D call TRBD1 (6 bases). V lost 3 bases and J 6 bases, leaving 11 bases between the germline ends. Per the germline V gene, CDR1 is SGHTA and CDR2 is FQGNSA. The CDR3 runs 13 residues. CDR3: CASSFKRTDGYTF. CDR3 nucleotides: TGTGCCAGCAGCTTTAAGCGGACAGATGGCTACACCTTC.

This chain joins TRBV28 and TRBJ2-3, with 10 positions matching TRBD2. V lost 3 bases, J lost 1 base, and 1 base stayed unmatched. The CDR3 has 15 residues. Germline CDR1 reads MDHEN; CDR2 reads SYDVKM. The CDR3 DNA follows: TGTGCCAGCAGTTTCCTAGCGGGAGGCACAGATACGCAGTATTTT. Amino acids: CASSFLAGGTDTQYF.

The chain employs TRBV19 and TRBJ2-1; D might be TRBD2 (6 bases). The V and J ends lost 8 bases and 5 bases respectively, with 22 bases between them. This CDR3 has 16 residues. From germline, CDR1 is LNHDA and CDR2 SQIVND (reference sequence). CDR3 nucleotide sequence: TGTGCCAGTGCCACTCCCCGGGACTGGGCGAACAATGAGCAGTTCTTC. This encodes CASATPRDWANNEQFF.

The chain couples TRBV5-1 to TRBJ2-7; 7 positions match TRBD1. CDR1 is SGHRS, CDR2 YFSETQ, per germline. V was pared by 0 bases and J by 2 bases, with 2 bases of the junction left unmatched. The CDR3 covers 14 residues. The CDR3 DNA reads TGCGCCAGCAGCTTGGGACAGGGTCCCTACGAGCAGTACTTC. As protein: CASSLGQGPYEQYF.

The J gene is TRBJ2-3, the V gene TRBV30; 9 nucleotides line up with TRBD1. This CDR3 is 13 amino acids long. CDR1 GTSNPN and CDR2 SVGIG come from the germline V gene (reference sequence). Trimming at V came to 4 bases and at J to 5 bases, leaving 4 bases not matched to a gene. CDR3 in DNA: TGTGCCTGGACTGGGACAGGGAGAGATACGCAGTATTTT. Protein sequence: CAWTGTGRDTQYF.

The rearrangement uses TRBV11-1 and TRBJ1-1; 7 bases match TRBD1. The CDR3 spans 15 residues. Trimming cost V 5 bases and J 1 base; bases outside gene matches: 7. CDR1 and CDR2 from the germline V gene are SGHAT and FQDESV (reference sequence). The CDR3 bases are TGTGCCAGCAGCCCCCGGACAGGCCAGAACACTGAAGCTTTCTTT. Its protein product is CASSPRTGQNTEAFF.

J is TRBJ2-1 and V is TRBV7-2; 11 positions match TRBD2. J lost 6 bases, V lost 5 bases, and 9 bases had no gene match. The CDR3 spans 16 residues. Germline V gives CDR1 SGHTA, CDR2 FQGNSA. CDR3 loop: CASSGRLAGWGNEQFF. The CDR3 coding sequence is TGTGCCAGCAGCGGAAGACTAGCGGGGTGGGGCAATGAGCAGTTCTTC. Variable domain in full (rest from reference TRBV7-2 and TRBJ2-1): GAGVSQSPSNKVTEKGKDVELRCDPISGHTALYWYRQSLGQGLEFLIYFQGNSAPDKSGLPSDRFSAERTGGSVSTLTIQRTQQEDSAVYLCASSGRLAGWGNEQFFGPGTRLTVL.